A single sample is the source of the 9 T cell receptor beta chains below, sequenced in a study of T-cell memory formation after mild COVID-19. TCRdb reprocessed the 5' RACE reads via MiXCR and lists one record per CDR3 protein. The sample has approximately 250,000 distinct CDR3 sequences; roughly 14% are singletons. Sequencing used PBMCs or a T cell subset sorted from them (not recorded which). All receptors derive from an adult woman who had mild COVID-19 (a few samples of this study predate the infection). Cell type and time point are not known.

This clonotype occurred a few times. The chain couples TRBV5-1 to TRBJ2-1; 7 bases line up with TRBD2. The CDR3 has 16 amino acids. Germline V gene sequence: CDR1 SGHRS, CDR2 YFSETQ. The junction had 14 bases not matched to a gene; V was cut back by 3 bases and J by 8 bases. The DNA of the CDR3 is TGCGCCAGCAGCTGGGCCGGGACTACGAAGATGGATGAGCAGTTCTTC. Translating gives CASSWAGTTKMDEQFF. Together with reference TRBV5-1 and TRBJ2-1, the CDR3 gives the full variable domain: KAGVTQTPRYLIKTRGQQVTLSCSPISGHRSVSWYQQTPGQGLQFLFEYFSETQRNKGNFPGRFSGRQFSNSRSEMNVSTLELGDSALYLCASSWAGTTKMDEQFFGPGTRLTVL.

This clonotype was detected a few times. The rearrangement uses TRBV3-1 and TRBJ2-3; D assignment may be TRBD1 or TRBD2 (5 bases each). Germline assignment: CDR1 LGHDT and CDR2 YNNKEL (reference sequence). The CDR3 contains 16 residues. V dropped 6 bases and J dropped 3 bases, with 19 bases sitting between them. CDR3 sequence: CASSRGESLWTDTQYF. The CDR3 coding sequence is TGTGCCAGCAGTCGAGGGGAGAGCCTGTGGACAGATACGCAGTATTTT.

Many counts were recorded for this clonotype. CDR3 bases: TGTGCCAGCAGCCAACAGGGCCTCATGAACACTGAAGCTTTCTTT. It specifies CASSQQGLMNTEAFF. This chain uses TRBV4-2 with TRBJ1-1; D might be TRBD1 (5 bases). The CDR3 sequence is 15 residues long. Germline V gives CDR1 LGHNA, CDR2 YNFKEQ. Trimming removed 2 bases from V and 0 bases from J, with 10 bases in between.

In this sample, this clonotype turned up many times. The chain joins TRBV20-1 to TRBJ2-1; TRBD1 matches 7 bases. Looked up from germline, CDR1 is DFQATT and CDR2 is SNEGSKA (reference sequence). Trimming at V came to 2 bases and at J to 3 bases, leaving 7 bases not matched to a gene. This CDR3 contains 15 residues. For the CDR3, the DNA is TGCAGTGCTAGAAGACGGGACAGTAACTACAATGAGCAGTTCTTC. As protein: CSARRRDSNYNEQFF.

This clonotype has just a few counts. The chain recombines TRBV12-3 or TRBV12-4 with TRBJ1-2, with TRBD1 matching 7 bases. The CDR3 extends over 13 amino acids. Trimming took 6 bases from V and 4 from J; bases not matched to a gene: 5. The CDR3: CASSRDSVYGYTF. The CDR3 DNA reads as TGTGCCAGCAGCCGGGACAGCGTCTATGGCTACACCTTC.

This clonotype was seen more than once but under ten times. This sequence joins TRBV6-2 or TRBV6-3 and TRBJ1-5; a possible D gene is TRBD1 (6 bases). Trimming pared 6 bases from V and 0 bases from J, leaving 9 bases between. Germline CDR1 is MNHEY and CDR2 is SVGEGT. The CDR3 sequence is 14 residues long. CDR3 DNA sequence: TGTGCCAGCAGCCACAGGGATAGCAATCAGCCCCAGCATTTT. Its translation is CASSHRDSNQPQHF.

Only a few counts were recorded for this clonotype. The chain is built from TRBV7-9 and TRBJ1-5; 7 nucleotides align to TRBD1. The V gene end was trimmed by 5 bases and the J gene end by 4 bases; junction bases not matched to a gene: 5. Germline-derived CDR1 and CDR2 are SEHNR and FQNEAQ (reference sequence). This CDR3 is 14 amino acids long. The DNA for the CDR3 is TGTGCCAGCAGCACGGGACAGAGGAATCAGCCCCAGCATTTT. Its protein is CASSTGQRNQPQHF.

This clonotype was seen only a few times. This chain's CDR3 is CAGRTGVSPLHF. In DNA form, the CDR3 reads TGTGCCGGCAGGACAGGGGTATCACCCCTCCACTTT. The chain employs TRBV19 and TRBJ1-6, with 9 positions matching TRBD1. Germline CDR1 and CDR2: LNHDA and SQIVND (reference sequence). The CDR3 is 12 residues long. V lost 11 bases and J lost 10; bases outside the gene matches: 6.

This clonotype was recorded at least ten times. The genes are TRBV6-2 or TRBV6-3 and TRBJ2-1; the D gene is possibly TRBD1 (6 bases). V lost 6 bases, J lost 0 bases, and 12 bases lay in between. The CDR3 is 15 amino acids. In germline, CDR1 is MNHEY, CDR2 SVGEGT. CDR3 in amino acids: CASSKRGSSYNEQFF. CDR3 nucleotides: TGTGCCAGCAGCAAAAGGGGGAGCTCCTACAATGAGCAGTTCTTC.